In its sample, the clone carrying this TCR beta chain was seen a few times. In the authors' workflow: Nucleated cell counts were estimated from reference gene primer amplification. Profiled with immunoSEQ multiplex PCR; TCRdb holds only in-frame clones, not every one. The V and J calls and the clone size are those of that table, but D and trimming were determined from the DNA. The sample carries about 270,000 clones, 91% recorded once. The data were obtained in a study of blood T cell repertoires in COVID-19. Enrollment of patients from Seattle took place during active infection, with longitudinal follow-up. Sequencing input: peripheral blood. The receptor was derived from a person under 35 with COVID-19, enrolled during active disease.

The CDR3 here is CASGDRAEVAEAFF. In DNA, the CDR3 is TGCGCCAGCGGAGACAGGGCTGAGGTTGCTGAAGCTTTCTTT. The V call is TRBV5-1, the J call TRBJ1-1, with 7 bases that match TRBD1. J lost 6 bases, V lost 7 bases, and 12 bases had no gene match. The CDR3 sequence is 14 residues long. The germline CDR1 and CDR2 sequences are SGHRS and YFSETQ.